This T cell receptor beta chain was sequenced during a study of T-cell memory formation after mild COVID-19. MiXCR was run by TCRdb on the 5' RACE reads, yielding one entry per CDR3 protein. The data contain more than 300,000 distinct CDR3 sequences, around 15% of them singletons. Regarding the study as a whole: The CD4+ clones that contracted clustered mainly within CM and EM, and the CD8+ clones concentrated in EMRA.

There are a few counts of this clonotype. Its cognate antigen is unknown. The source of this sequence is a man aged 18-30 years who had mild COVID-19 (a few samples of this study predate the infection). Cell type and time point are not known. The sequenced sample consisted of PBMCs or a T cell subset sorted from them (not recorded which).

CDR3 bases: TGTGCCAGCAGCAGAATAGGAGGACAGATTTTCTCTGGAAACACCATATATTTT. It translates to CASSRIGGQIFSGNTIYF. The chain links TRBV7-9 to TRBJ1-3, with D maybe TRBD1 (6 bases). Trimming took 5 bases from V and 0 from J, leaving 20 bases between them. The CDR3 is made up of 18 amino acids. Germline V gene sequence: CDR1 SEHNR, CDR2 FQNEAQ (reference sequence).